Below, 8 T cell receptor beta chains from the same sample are listed, as sequenced in a study of T cell responses to AZD1222 COVID-19 vaccine. Clones were sequenced by immunoSEQ multiplex PCR, and TCRdb holds only the in-frame ones, with some missing. Altogether 130,000 to 150,000 clones are present, approximately 78% being singletons, with the ten largest covering 4.1%. Specimen: peripheral blood, collected on day 0 of MenACWY control vaccination. These receptor sequences come from an adult in good health.

The gene calls are TRBV6-5 and TRBJ2-2; D remains unclear. The CDR3 runs to 15 residues. V was shortened by 6 bases and J by 4 bases, with 15 bases between the two germline ends. Germline V lookup: CDR1 MNHEY, CDR2 SVGAGI. This CDR3 is CASRYMGVGTGELFF. In DNA, the CDR3 is TGTGCCAGCAGGTACATGGGTGTTGGCACCGGGGAGCTGTTTTTT.

V is TRBV4-2 and J is TRBJ2-6; D gene uncertain. Germline assignment: CDR1 LGHNA and CDR2 YNFKEQ. The CDR3 has 17 residues. V lost 0 bases to trimming and J lost 0 bases, with 9 bases between them. CDR3 sequence reads: CASSQDPSGSGANVLTF. The CDR3 DNA reads as TGTGCCAGCAGCCAAGATCCGTCGGGCTCTGGGGCCAACGTCCTGACTTTC.

This clone came up once. This chain links TRBV11-2 with TRBJ1-3; D is uncertain. The V gene lost 5 bases and the J gene lost 0 bases, with 8 bases spanning the gap. CDR1 and CDR2 (germline): SGHAT, FQNNGV. The CDR3 length is 14 residues. The CDR3 bases are TGTGCCAGCAGCGAAAGACTCTCTGGAAACACCATATATTTT. Its translation is CASSERLSGNTIYF.

The V call is TRBV6-5, the J call TRBJ1-2; no reliable D call. The germline V gene encodes CDR1 MNHEY and CDR2 SVGAGI. This CDR3 region has 13 residues. V was shortened by 0 bases and J by 3 bases, with 5 bases between the two germline ends. The CDR3 coding sequence is TGTGCCAGCAGTTACTCGTGGGACTATGGCTACACCTTC. Amino acid sequence: CASSYSWDYGYTF.

The rearrangement links TRBV2 to TRBJ1-4; 12 nucleotides align to TRBD1. The CDR3 has 15 residues. V shed 7 bases, J shed 8 bases, and the junction held 8 bases outside the gene matches. CDR1 is SNHLY, CDR2 FYNNEI, per germline. For the CDR3, the DNA is TGTGCCAGCACCCGCCCCGGGACAGGGGGCGAAAAACTGTTTTTT. It yields the protein CASTRPGTGGEKLFF.

The gene calls are TRBV3-1 (or the pseudogene TRBV3-2) and TRBJ2-3; D not resolved. The V gene lost 2 bases and the J gene lost 3 bases, with 18 bases spanning the gap. Germline V gene sequence: CDR1 LGHDT, CDR2 YNNKEL (reference sequence). The CDR3 extends over 17 amino acids. The DNA for the CDR3 is TGTGCCAGCAGCCAAAGGGCAGGAACCCAGCCGACAGATACGCAGTATTTT. Encoded protein: CASSQRAGTQPTDTQYF.

The table lists this clone with a count of one. The CDR3 DNA follows: TGTGCCAGTGGGGAGGGGGCGCGTACTGAAGCTTTCTTT. Translated: CASGEGARTEAFF. This chain joins TRBV28 and TRBJ1-1; 7 nucleotides agree with TRBD1. The germline V gene has CDR1 MDHEN and CDR2 SYDVKM. The ends lost 9 bases at V and 5 bases at J; junction bases unmatched: 9. CDR3 length: 13 amino acids.

The genes are TRBV19 and TRBJ1-1; D is uncertain. Germline CDR1 and CDR2: LNHDA and SQIVND (reference sequence). The CDR3 is made up of 15 amino acids. V lost 1 base and J lost 1, with 10 bases in between. This CDR3 reads CASSIGGTRNTEAFF. The CDR3 coding sequence is TGTGCCAGTAGTATAGGCGGCACCAGGAACACTGAAGCTTTCTTT.